Below, 15 T cell receptor beta chains from the same sample are listed, as sequenced in a study of cytomegalovirus exposure and HLA in healthy donors. This PCR relied on a set of 60 Vbeta primers and 13 Jbeta primers. The protocol was immunoSEQ multiplex PCR, while the TCRdb copy is restricted to in-frame clones and leaves out a portion. This table has 150,000 to 200,000 clones, approximately 85% appearing once. The sample consisted of PBMCs. The origin of the receptors is a man younger than 35 in good health and CMV-seropositive.

This chain links TRBV11-2 with TRBJ1-2; D might be TRBD1 (6 bases). Germline V gives CDR1 SGHAT, CDR2 FQNNGV. Trimming cost V 1 base and J 4 bases, with 13 bases left between them. The CDR3 extends over 15 amino acids. The CDR3, as DNA: TGTGCCAGCAGCTTAGTGAGGACAGACACCTATGGCTACACCTTC. Translated, it gives CASSLVRTDTYGYTF.

This clone was seen only once. The CDR3 reads CASSGQGNTGELFF. Written as DNA, the CDR3 is TGCGCCAGCAGCGGACAGGGAAACACCGGGGAGCTGTTTTTT. This rearrangement joins TRBV5-1 to TRBJ2-2; TRBD1 matches at 8 bases. This CDR3 spans 14 amino acids. Germline V gene lookup returns CDR1 SGHRS and CDR2 YFSETQ. The trim removed 4 bases at V and 2 bases at J, leaving 1 base unmatched.

V is TRBV2 and J is TRBJ1-2; maybe TRBD1 (5 bases). Trimming removed 7 bases at V and 2 bases at J, with 11 bases between. CDR3 length: 13 amino acids. CDR1 and CDR2 (germline): SNHLY, FYNNEI. DNA of the CDR3: TGTGCCAGCACGAGACAGAGGAACTATGGCTACACCTTC. It specifies CASTRQRNYGYTF.

The chain employs TRBV5-5 and TRBJ2-5; tentative D call: TRBD1 (6 bases). The CDR3 runs to 13 residues. Germline CDR1 SGHKS, CDR2 YYEKEE (reference sequence). V was pared by 2 bases and J by 5 bases, with 10 bases between. Written as DNA, the CDR3 is TGTGCCAGCAGCTTAGGGGGTAGGGAGACCCAGTACTTC. It is translated as CASSLGGRETQYF.

The CDR3 DNA reads TGTGCCTGGAGTATGCAGGGGGATTCACCCCTCCACTTT. Translated: CAWSMQGDSPLHF. This chain connects TRBV30 to TRBJ1-6; 7 bases match TRBD1. The V gene's germline CDR1 is GTSNPN and CDR2 SVGIG (reference sequence). The CDR3 consists of 13 residues. V shed 2 bases, J shed 8 bases, and the junction held 3 bases outside the gene matches.

This clone was found once. CDR3: CASSPLPGQETQYF. CDR3 sequence (DNA): TGTGCCAGCTCACCACTCCCGGGGCAAGAGACCCAGTACTTC. The genes are TRBV18 and TRBJ2-5; D is possibly TRBD2 (5 bases). The CDR3 is made up of 14 amino acids. V was cut by 1 base and J by 2 bases, with 8 bases left in between. The germline V gene encodes CDR1 KGHSH and CDR2 LQKENI.

The V gene is TRBV5-1, the J gene TRBJ1-1, with D unresolved. Trimming pared 4 bases from V and 8 bases from J, leaving 12 bases between. Per germline, CDR1 SGHRS and CDR2 YFSETQ. CDR3 size: 12 residues. CDR3 loop: CASSGGGLEAFF. The CDR3 region has the DNA TGCGCCAGCAGCGGAGGAGGTTTAGAAGCTTTCTTT.

The chain employs TRBV30 and TRBJ2-3; 7 positions agree with TRBD2. Germline CDR1 and CDR2: GTSNPN and SVGIG (reference sequence). The CDR3 spans 11 residues. V shed 4 bases, J shed 5 bases, and the junction held 0 bases outside the gene matches. CDR3 nucleotides: TGTGCCTGGAAGCGGGGAGATACGCAGTATTTT. Translated: CAWKRGDTQYF.

The chain carries TRBV9 and TRBJ2-1; TRBD2 aligns across 15 bases. Germline V gene lookup returns CDR1 SGDLS and CDR2 YYNGEE. The CDR3 length is 17 residues. The trim removed 4 bases at V and 9 bases at J, leaving 11 bases unmatched. In DNA, the CDR3 is TGTGCCAGCAGCTCCCGCGACGGACTAGCGGGGGGGCGTGAGCAGTTCTTC. This translates into CASSSRDGLAGGREQFF. Full variable domain (rest looked up from reference TRBV9 and TRBJ2-1): DSGVTQTPKHLITATGQRVTLRCSPRSGDLSVYWYQQSLDQGLQFLIQYYNGEERAKGNILERFSAQQFPDLHSELNLSSLELGDSALYFCASSSRDGLAGGREQFFGPGTRLTVL.

V is TRBV27 and J is TRBJ1-1, with a possible D match to TRBD1 (6 bases). Per germline, CDR1 MNHEY and CDR2 SMNVEV (reference sequence). The CDR3 totals 16 residues. Deletions cut 3 bases from V and 0 bases from J, with 14 bases between. CDR3: CASSLNREQMNTEAFF. In DNA, the CDR3 is TGTGCCAGCAGTTTGAACAGGGAACAGATGAACACTGAAGCTTTCTTT.

This clone was seen once. The chain employs TRBV10-2 and TRBJ2-5, with 13 bases lining up with TRBD2. This CDR3 region has 19 residues. The V gene end was trimmed by 4 bases and the J gene end by 7 bases; junction bases not matched to a gene: 18. CDR1 is WSHSY and CDR2 is SAAADI in the germline V gene. The CDR3 sequence: CASSGPTSGGPIGSGTQYF. The CDR3 DNA follows: TGCGCCAGCAGTGGGCCGACTAGCGGGGGGCCAATTGGATCGGGGACCCAGTACTTC.

The V call is TRBV19, the J call TRBJ2-2; D remains ambiguous. The CDR3 is made up of 13 amino acids. The germline V gene has CDR1 LNHDA and CDR2 SQIVND (reference sequence). V lost 3 bases, J lost 7 bases, and 9 bases lay in between. The CDR3 protein is CASSIGPGGELFF. CDR3 coding DNA: TGTGCCAGTAGTATCGGTCCGGGCGGGGAGCTGTTTTTT.

The chain recombines TRBV27 with TRBJ2-7, with D hard to call. Between the trimmed V and J ends, which lost 1 base and 7 bases, there was a span of 11 bases. This CDR3 comprises 13 residues. CDR1 and CDR2 (germline): MNHEY, SMNVEV (reference sequence). This CDR3 reads CASSLFARMEQYF. CDR3 DNA: TGTGCCAGCAGTTTATTTGCGCGGATGGAGCAGTACTTC.

The rearrangement joins TRBV5-1 to TRBJ1-2; D is undetermined. In germline, CDR1 is SGHRS, CDR2 YFSETQ. Deletions cut 4 bases from V and 8 bases from J, with 12 bases between. CDR3 size: 12 residues. The CDR3 DNA follows: TGCGCCAGCAGCCCCGACATTGACGGCTACACCTTC. Protein product: CASSPDIDGYTF.

Turning to this clone: Other DNA sequences in the same sample also yield this CDR3. The chain links TRBV9 to TRBJ1-6; TRBD1 aligns across 8 bases. Germline V lookup: CDR1 SGDLS, CDR2 YYNGEE. CDR3 length: 14 residues. V lost 3 bases, J lost 8 bases, and 4 bases stayed unmatched. CDR3 region: CASSAGGSYSPLHF. The CDR3 coding sequence is TGTGCCAGCAGCGCAGGGGGCTCTTATTCACCCCTCCACTTT.